The 20 T cell receptor beta chains presented below share a single source sample, sequenced in a study of T cell responses to AZD1222 COVID-19 vaccine. Profiled with immunoSEQ multiplex PCR; TCRdb holds only in-frame clones, not every one. This sample carries roughly 80,000 clones, 90% of them seen once, and the ten largest clones take about 3.1%. Sequencing was performed on peripheral blood, taken 28 days after the second AZD1222 dose. The receptors originated from an adult who received the AZD1222 COVID-19 vaccine.

The chain couples TRBV28 to TRBJ2-1; D call uncertain. Germline CDR1 is MDHEN and CDR2 is SYDVKM. This CDR3 region has 12 residues. V dropped 8 bases and J dropped 1 base, with 6 bases sitting between them. This CDR3 is CASVSSYNEQFF. The CDR3 nucleotides are TGTGCCAGCGTCTCTTCCTACAATGAGCAGTTCTTC.

The chain joins TRBV6-1 to TRBJ2-3; a possible D gene is TRBD1 (5 bases). Looked up from germline, CDR1 is MNHNS and CDR2 is SASEGT. The CDR3 spans 14 residues. V was cut by 3 bases and J by 0 bases, with 7 bases left in between. CDR3 sequence: CASSESGSTDTQYF. The DNA of the CDR3 is TGTGCCAGCAGTGAGTCAGGGAGCACAGATACGCAGTATTTT.

This clone was detected a few times. V usage is TRBV9 and J usage is TRBJ2-2; D call uncertain. Trimming took off 4 bases at V and 1 base at J, with 14 bases between the two ends. The CDR3 runs 16 residues. The V gene's germline CDR1 is SGDLS and CDR2 YYNGEE. The CDR3 spells CASSSLTAMNTGELFF. The CDR3 nucleotides read TGTGCCAGCAGCAGCCTTACGGCCATGAACACCGGGGAGCTGTTTTTT.

The chain uses TRBV5-4 and TRBJ2-5; 10 bases agree with TRBD1. CDR1 and CDR2 from the germline V gene are SGHNT and YYREEE (reference sequence). The CDR3 runs 15 residues. The ends lost 0 bases at V and 6 bases at J; junction bases unmatched: 5. CDR3 in amino acids: CASSLETGGRKTQYF. The CDR3 DNA follows: TGTGCCAGCAGCTTGGAGACAGGGGGCAGGAAGACCCAGTACTTC.

V usage is TRBV2 and J usage is TRBJ1-1, with a weak D call TRBD1 (5 bases). Per germline, CDR1 SNHLY and CDR2 FYNNEI. The CDR3 spans 13 residues. Trimming shortened V by 8 bases and J by 7 bases, and 17 bases separated the two germline ends. The CDR3 nucleotides read TGTGCCAGCGCACCTCAGAGAACAGGTGAAGCTTTCTTT. Translated: CASAPQRTGEAFF.

The chain uses TRBV7-3 and TRBJ1-6, with D unresolved. The CDR3 spans 14 residues. CDR1 and CDR2 (germline): SGHTA, FQGTGA. V was shortened by 2 bases and J by 2 bases, with 4 bases between the two germline ends. The DNA of the CDR3 is TGTGCCAGCAGCTTAGTCGCCTATAATTCACCCCTCCACTTT. It encodes CASSLVAYNSPLHF. The variable domain in full, completed from reference TRBV7-3 and TRBJ1-6, reads GAGVSQTPSNKVTEKGKYVELRCDPISGHTALYWYRQSLGQGPEFLIYFQGTGAADDSGLPNDRFFAVRPEGSVSTLKIQRTERGDSAVYLCASSLVAYNSPLHFGNGTRLTVT.

V gene TRBV29-1 combines with J gene TRBJ2-5; 8 nucleotides agree with TRBD2. From germline, CDR1 is SQVTM and CDR2 ANQGSEA. This CDR3 comprises 16 residues. V shed 6 bases, J shed 2 bases, and the junction held 14 bases outside the gene matches. CDR3 nucleotide sequence: TGCAGCGTATCACAACCCATAGCGGGGTATCAAGAGACCCAGTACTTC. Its translation is CSVSQPIAGYQETQYF. Variable domain in full (rest from reference TRBV29-1 and TRBJ2-5): SAVISQKPSRDICQRGTSLTIQCQVDSQVTMMFWYRQQPGQSLTLIATANQGSEATYESGFVIDKFPISRPNLTFSTLTVSNMSPEDSSIYLCSVSQPIAGYQETQYFGPGTRLLVL.

Only one count was recorded for this clone. This rearrangement joins TRBV5-1 to TRBJ1-1, with 7 bases fitting TRBD1. Germline assignment: CDR1 SGHRS and CDR2 YFSETQ. CDR3 length equals 14 residues. With V trimmed by 3 bases and J by 2 bases, 4 bases remained unmatched. The CDR3 bases are TGCGCCAGCAGCTCGTACAGGGGAAACACTGAAGCTTTCTTT. Encoded protein: CASSSYRGNTEAFF.

J is TRBJ1-2 and V is TRBV29-1; 10 bases are a match to TRBD1. This CDR3 contains 13 residues. The germline gives CDR1 SQVTM, CDR2 ANQGSEA. The CDR3 reads CSIRTGGNYGYTF. The CDR3 DNA follows: TGCAGTATTCGGACAGGGGGAAACTATGGCTACACCTTC.

The chain is built from TRBV11-3 and TRBJ2-7, with D perhaps matching TRBD1 or TRBD2 (5 bases each). CDR1 SGHNT and CDR2 YENEEA come from the germline V gene. The CDR3 runs 15 residues. The V gene lost 3 bases and the J gene lost 4 bases, with 16 bases spanning the gap. The chain's CDR3 is CASSFAGTPNYEQYF. The CDR3 region has the DNA TGTGCCAGCAGCTTCGCCGGGACCCCCAATTACGAGCAGTACTTC. The whole variable domain, remainder taken from reference TRBV11-3 and TRBJ2-7, is EAGVVQSPRYKIIEKKQPVAFWCNPISGHNTLYWYLQNLGQGPELLIRYENEEAVDDSQLPKDRFSAERLKGVDSTLKIQPAELGDSAVYLCASSFAGTPNYEQYFGPGTRLTVT.

This clone has only a few counts. The V call is TRBV30, the J call TRBJ1-4; D perhaps matches TRBD1 (5 bases). V shed 5 bases and J shed 5 bases, with 9 bases lying between them. The CDR3 runs 12 residues. In germline, CDR1 is GTSNPN, CDR2 SVGIG (reference sequence). CDR3 in amino acids: CAWGQGNEKLFF. Written as DNA, the CDR3 is TGTGCCTGGGGGCAGGGAAATGAAAAACTGTTTTTT.

This rearrangement joins TRBV3-1 (or the pseudogene TRBV3-2) to TRBJ2-3; 11 positions agree with TRBD2. The CDR3 is 18 amino acids. V was pared by 1 base and J by 0 bases, with 6 bases of the junction left unmatched. The germline V gene encodes CDR1 LGHDT and CDR2 YNNKEL (reference sequence). In DNA, the CDR3 is TGTGCCAGCAGCCAAGGGTTTAGCGGGGGGGCTAGCACAGATACGCAGTATTTT. It codes for CASSQGFSGGASTDTQYF.

The chain carries TRBV7-3 and TRBJ2-7, with TRBD2 matching 7 bases. The germline CDR1 and CDR2 sequences are SGHTA and FQGTGA. The CDR3 runs 14 residues. Trimming removed 1 base from V and 9 bases from J; junction bases left unmatched: 9. CDR3 in DNA: TGTGCCAGCAGCTTAAGCCGACTAGCAGCAAGGCAGTACTTC. This translates into CASSLSRLAARQYF.

This chain uses TRBV5-1 with TRBJ1-2; 9 bases are shared with TRBD1. The CDR3 loop spans 16 amino acids. The germline gives CDR1 SGHRS, CDR2 YFSETQ. V was clipped by 3 bases and J by 0 bases; unmatched bases: 6. In DNA, the CDR3 is TGCGCCAGCAGCTCGGCGGGACAGGGTTCTAACTATGGCTACACCTTC. Its protein is CASSSAGQGSNYGYTF.

V and J are TRBV19 and TRBJ1-3, with D unclear. The CDR3 consists of 15 residues. Trimming stripped 10 bases from V and 2 bases from J, with 18 bases between. Germline CDR1 LNHDA, CDR2 SQIVND (reference sequence). The CDR3 loop is CATDTGRRTGNTIYF. CDR3 bases: TGTGCCACCGATACCGGGAGAAGGACTGGAAACACCATATATTTT.

V gene TRBV6-1 combines with J gene TRBJ1-6, with TRBD1 matching 7 bases. The V gene's germline CDR1 is MNHNS and CDR2 SASEGT. Germline trimming cut 1 base from V and 7 bases from J; bases unmatched to any gene: 4. This CDR3 comprises 15 residues. The CDR3 DNA sequence: TGTGCCAGCAGTGAAGTATTGGGACAGAATTCACCCCTCCACTTT. This encodes CASSEVLGQNSPLHF.

The chain links TRBV3-1 (or the pseudogene TRBV3-2) to TRBJ1-3; D call uncertain. Germline V lookup: CDR1 LGHDT, CDR2 YNNKEL (reference sequence). V lost 0 bases and J lost 6, with 12 bases in between. The CDR3 length is 15 residues. CDR3 residues: CASSQDRSPENTIYF. The CDR3 DNA reads as TGTGCCAGCAGCCAAGATAGGTCCCCGGAAAACACCATATATTTT.

There are a few counts of this clone. The genes are TRBV3-1 (or the pseudogene TRBV3-2) and TRBJ1-1, with 10 bases matching TRBD1. The CDR3 has 19 residues. The germline V gene encodes CDR1 LGHDT and CDR2 YNNKEL (reference sequence). V gave up 1 base and J gave up 11 bases; unmatched junction bases: 22. The CDR3 spells CASSQGDRGRWLWRRVAFF. The CDR3 coding sequence is TGTGCCAGCAGCCAAGGAGACAGGGGGCGTTGGCTTTGGCGAAGAGTGGCTTTCTTT.

The CDR3 nucleotides read TGTGCCAGCAGTTCCTACAGGGTGGGAATGGGAAAACTGTTTTTT. Its translation is CASSSYRVGMGKLFF. This chain joins TRBV28 and TRBJ1-4, with D possibly matching TRBD1 (6 bases). Trimming shortened V by 4 bases and J by 10 bases, and 19 bases separated the two germline ends. Germline assignment: CDR1 MDHEN and CDR2 SYDVKM. The CDR3 contains 15 residues.

V is TRBV11-3 and J is TRBJ2-7, with D possibly TRBD2 on 5 matching bases. Germline assignment: CDR1 SGHNT and CDR2 YENEEA. The CDR3 length is 12 residues. V gave up 8 bases and J gave up 0 bases, with 8 bases separating them. CDR3 nucleotide sequence: TGTGCCAGCGGACTCCTCTCCTACGAGCAGTACTTC. It is translated as CASGLLSYEQYF.